This TCR beta chain emerged from a study of T cell responses to AZD1222 COVID-19 vaccine. Here immunoSEQ multiplex PCR was the method, and the copy in TCRdb shows in-frame clones only, minus some. Of around 140,000 clones in the sample, 85% to 90% are singletons; the top ten hold around 24%. With 5 bases clipped from V and 7 bases from J, the junction kept 8 bases outside the gene matches. The germline CDR1 and CDR2 sequences are SGHRS and YFSETQ. The CDR3 covers 14 residues. The source is an adult in good health. The chain has TRBV5-1 and TRBJ1-5; 8 bases map to TRBD1. The source material was peripheral blood, sampled on day 0 of AZD1222 vaccination. The CDR3 loop reads CASSEGQGGQPQHF. CDR3 in DNA: TGCGCCAGCAGTGAAGGACAGGGAGGCCAGCCCCAGCATTTT.